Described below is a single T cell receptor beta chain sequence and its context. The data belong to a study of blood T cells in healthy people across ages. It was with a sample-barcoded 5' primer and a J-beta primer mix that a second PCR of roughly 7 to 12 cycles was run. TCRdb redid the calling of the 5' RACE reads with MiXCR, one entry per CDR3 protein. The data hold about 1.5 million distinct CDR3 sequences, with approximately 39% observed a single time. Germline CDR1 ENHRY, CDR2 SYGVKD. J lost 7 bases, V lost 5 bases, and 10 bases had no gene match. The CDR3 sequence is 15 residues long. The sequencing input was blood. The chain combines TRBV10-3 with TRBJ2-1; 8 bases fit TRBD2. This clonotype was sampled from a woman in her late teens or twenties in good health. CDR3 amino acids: CAISKGDSSGNEQFF. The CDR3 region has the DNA TGTGCCATCAGTAAAGGTGACTCTAGCGGGAATGAGCAGTTCTTC.